These 28 T cell receptor beta chains were all obtained from the same sample, sequenced in a study of blood T cell repertoires in COVID-19 (dated by TCRdb to 2019 to 2021). Library prep was done by the immunoSEQ multiplex PCR assay. TCRdb's version of the immuneACCESS table is confined to in-frame rearrangements and falls short of the full clone set. An unresolved V gene accounts for under half of the shortfall where checked; the remainder is of unknown origin. Across this sample there are 250,000 or so clones, with about 90% seen only once. Around 3.3% of the sample is taken by the ten largest. Sequencing was carried out using peripheral blood. These receptor sequences come from a man between 18 and 35 years old with active or convalescent COVID-19.

This chain uses TRBV6-2 or TRBV6-3 with TRBJ1-2; 7 nucleotides line up with TRBD1. Germline CDR1 and CDR2: MNHEY and SVGEGT. J lost 4 bases, V lost 5 bases, and 4 bases had no gene match. This CDR3 region has 13 residues. CDR3 amino acids: CASSLTGAYGYTF. The DNA of the CDR3 is TGTGCCAGCAGTCTAACAGGGGCCTATGGCTACACCTTC.

The V gene is TRBV6-2 or TRBV6-3, the J gene TRBJ2-7; the D gene is possibly TRBD2 (5 bases). The CDR3 totals 16 residues. In germline, CDR1 is MNHEY, CDR2 SVGEGT. V dropped 8 bases and J dropped 1 base, with 21 bases sitting between them. The DNA of the CDR3 is TGTGCCAGCCGTTCGCCCGAGAGGGAAATTTCCTACGAGCAGTACTTC. This gives the protein CASRSPEREISYEQYF.

V and J are TRBV6-2 or TRBV6-3 and TRBJ1-2, with a weak D call TRBD1 (6 bases). The CDR3 is 13 residues long. Germline V CDR1 and CDR2: MNHEY, SVGEGT. The V and J ends lost 6 bases and 5 bases respectively, with 13 bases between them. The DNA for the CDR3 is TGTGCCAGCAGCCTACAGGGACAATATGGCTACACCTTC. It encodes CASSLQGQYGYTF.

The rearrangement joins TRBV5-1 to TRBJ2-7; TRBD1 aligns across 9 bases. Germline assignment: CDR1 SGHRS and CDR2 YFSETQ. Germline trimming cut 4 bases from V and 1 base from J; bases unmatched to any gene: 15. CDR3 size: 18 residues. For the CDR3, the DNA is TGCGCCAGCAGCACCCGTGGGGACAGGGTGGGAACATCCTACGAGCAGTACTTC. Its translation: CASSTRGDRVGTSYEQYF.

A few counts support this clone. The chain is built from TRBV3-1 (or the pseudogene TRBV3-2) and TRBJ1-3; TRBD1 is a possible D gene (5 bases). This CDR3 is 18 amino acids long. CDR1 is LGHDT and CDR2 is YNNKEL in the germline V gene (reference sequence). The V gene lost 0 bases and the J gene lost 1 base, with 16 bases spanning the gap. CDR3 protein: CASSQDRGGWGSGNTIYF. DNA of the CDR3: TGTGCCAGCAGCCAAGACCGGGGGGGATGGGGTTCTGGAAACACCATATATTTT.

The chain joins TRBV9 to TRBJ2-1; 10 bases agree with TRBD2. The J segment lost 0 bases and the V segment lost 0 bases, leaving 12 bases of the junction unmatched. Germline V gene sequence: CDR1 SGDLS, CDR2 YYNGEE. The CDR3 is 20 amino acids. CDR3 region: CASSVGPPTSGYSSYNEQFF. In nucleotides, the CDR3 is TGTGCCAGCAGCGTAGGCCCCCCGACTAGCGGGTACAGCTCCTACAATGAGCAGTTCTTC.

This clone was detected only once. The chain is built from TRBV14 and TRBJ1-1; 9 bases map to TRBD1. Trimming removed 1 base from V and 3 bases from J; junction bases left unmatched: 0. There are 14 residues in the CDR3. CDR1 is SGHDN, CDR2 FVKESK, per germline. CDR3 in amino acids: CASSQGQGDTEAFF. The DNA of the CDR3 is TGTGCCAGCAGCCAAGGACAGGGGGACACTGAAGCTTTCTTT.

V gene TRBV11-2 combines with J gene TRBJ2-1; D may be TRBD1 (6 bases). Trimming took 2 bases from V and 0 from J, leaving 14 bases between them. Germline lookup yields CDR1 SGHAT and CDR2 FQNNGV. The length of the CDR3 is 17 residues. The chain's CDR3 is CASSLKGGESSYNEQFF. CDR3 nucleotide sequence: TGTGCCAGCAGCTTAAAAGGGGGTGAAAGCTCCTACAATGAGCAGTTCTTC. Using reference TRBV11-2 and TRBJ2-1 for the parts outside the CDR3, the full variable domain is EAGVAQSPRYKIIEKRQSVAFWCNPISGHATLYWYQQILGQGPKLLIQFQNNGVVDDSQLPKDRFSAERLKGVDSTLKIQPAKLEDSAVYLCASSLKGGESSYNEQFFGPGTRLTVL.

The chain joins TRBV3-1 (or the pseudogene TRBV3-2) to TRBJ2-3, with TRBD2 matching 9 bases. CDR3 length equals 17 residues. Unmatched junction bases numbered 8, after V lost 4 bases and J lost 0 bases. The germline V gene has CDR1 LGHDT and CDR2 YNNKEL (reference sequence). In DNA, the CDR3 is TGTGCCAGCAGCCGGCAGACTAGCGGAACTAGCACAGATACGCAGTATTTT. Translation: CASSRQTSGTSTDTQYF.

This chain joins TRBV4-1 and TRBJ2-6; D might be TRBD2 (5 bases). The germline V gene has CDR1 MGHRA and CDR2 YSYEKL. The CDR3 is 16 residues long. Trimming left V 3 bases short and J 2 bases short, with 11 bases between. The CDR3 DNA is TGCGCCAGCAGCCAGGAAAAAGCGGCTGGGGCCAACGTCCTGACTTTC. This gives the protein CASSQEKAAGANVLTF.

The chain carries TRBV7-6 and TRBJ1-4; the D is unclear. V was trimmed by 3 bases and J by 6 bases, leaving 32 bases between them. Per the germline V gene, CDR1 is SGHVS and CDR2 is FNYEAQ. The CDR3 is made up of 21 amino acids. CDR3 in DNA: TGTGCCAGCAGCTTTCCCAGATCCTCGAAAAAACCGGGAGACGCTTATGAAAAACTGTTTTTT. Translation: CASSFPRSSKKPGDAYEKLFF.

In regard to this clone: This specimen includes other DNA sequences encoding the same CDR3. The chain has TRBV2 and TRBJ2-3, with D unresolved. V was clipped by 3 bases and J by 1 base, with 5 bases between them. This CDR3 has 13 residues. In germline, CDR1 is SNHLY, CDR2 FYNNEI. CDR3 loop: CASSDAGTDTQYF. Here the CDR3 DNA reads TGTGCCAGCAGTGACGCAGGCACAGATACGCAGTATTTT.

The chain uses TRBV30 and TRBJ1-1, with TRBD1 matching over 8 bases. Germline V gives CDR1 GTSNPN, CDR2 SVGIG (reference sequence). The V and J ends lost 5 bases and 0 bases, in that order; junction bases with no gene match: 2. The CDR3 totals 13 residues. CDR3 sequence reads: CAWGQGLNTEAFF. The CDR3 bases are TGTGCCTGGGGACAGGGTCTGAACACTGAAGCTTTCTTT.

The gene calls are TRBV3-1 (or the pseudogene TRBV3-2) and TRBJ2-1; D gene uncertain. The ends were cut back, 1 base at V and 5 bases at J, with 9 bases in the middle. The CDR3 has 14 amino acids. Germline loops: CDR1 LGHDT, CDR2 YNNKEL (reference sequence). Written as DNA, the CDR3 is TGTGCCAGCAGCCAAGTAACTGGGCACAATGAGCAGTTCTTC. Translated: CASSQVTGHNEQFF.

This sequence joins TRBV5-6 and TRBJ1-5; TRBD1 matches 9 bases. Germline lookup yields CDR1 SGHDT and CDR2 YYEEEE. J was trimmed by 3 bases and V by 4 bases; bases with no gene match: 5. The CDR3 loop spans 15 amino acids. The CDR3 DNA reads TGTGCCAGCAGCGGGGGGACAGGGTTCAATCAGCCCCAGCATTTT. Translation: CASSGGTGFNQPQHF.

The genes are TRBV5-1 and TRBJ2-7; D gene uncertain. CDR1 and CDR2 (germline): SGHRS, YFSETQ. V lost 0 bases and J lost 2, with 12 bases in between. The CDR3 has 15 amino acids. The CDR3 loop is CASSLDGSAPYEQYF. CDR3 DNA sequence: TGCGCCAGCAGCTTGGATGGCAGTGCCCCCTACGAGCAGTACTTC.

This chain joins TRBV6-6 and TRBJ2-1; TRBD2 agrees at 9 bases. Looked up from germline, CDR1 is MNHNY and CDR2 is SVGAGI (reference sequence). CDR3 length: 16 residues. Germline trimming cut 2 bases from V and 6 bases from J; bases unmatched to any gene: 8. CDR3 sequence reads: CASSYPAGGLRNEQFF. For the CDR3, the DNA is TGTGCCAGCAGTTACCCCGCGGGGGGGCTTCGCAATGAGCAGTTCTTC.

The V and J genes are TRBV9 and TRBJ2-7; D is possibly TRBD1 (8 bases). In germline, CDR1 is SGDLS, CDR2 YYNGEE. Trimming removed 1 base from V and 7 bases from J, with 15 bases in between. There are 14 residues in the CDR3. The CDR3 loop is CASSVRGGTGEQYF. The CDR3 nucleotides read TGTGCCAGCAGCGTAAGGGGAGGGACAGGTGAGCAGTACTTC.

This rearrangement joins TRBV27 to TRBJ2-7, with 8 bases fitting TRBD1. Trimming at V came to 6 bases and at J to 3 bases, leaving 1 base not matched to a gene. CDR3 length: 12 residues. Germline CDR1 is MNHEY and CDR2 is SMNVEV (reference sequence). In DNA form, the CDR3 reads TGTGCCAGCAGCACAGGGGGCTACGAGCAGTACTTC. This encodes CASSTGGYEQYF.

The chain is built from TRBV25-1 and TRBJ2-2, with D possibly being TRBD1 (6 bases). Germline V gene data show CDR1 as MGHDK and CDR2 as SYGVNS. The CDR3 length is 17 residues. V gave up 3 bases and J gave up 3 bases, with 17 bases separating them. The CDR3 loop reads CASSDPGTLGYTGELFF. In DNA form, the CDR3 reads TGTGCCAGCAGTGACCCCGGGACACTCGGGTACACCGGGGAGCTGTTTTTT.

V gene TRBV4-3 combines with J gene TRBJ1-1; maybe TRBD1 (6 bases). Germline lookup yields CDR1 LGHNA and CDR2 YSLEER. V was clipped by 1 base and J by 0 bases, with 9 bases between them. The CDR3 runs to 15 residues. The CDR3 protein is CASSQAGDVNTEAFF. Written as DNA, the CDR3 is TGCGCCAGCAGCCAAGCAGGGGACGTGAACACTGAAGCTTTCTTT.

This chain uses TRBV7-9 with TRBJ2-1, with 13 bases aligning to TRBD2. The V gene's germline CDR1 is SEHNR and CDR2 FQNEAQ (reference sequence). V was pared by 4 bases and J by 2 bases, with 5 bases of the junction left unmatched. This CDR3 is 17 amino acids long. The CDR3 loop is CASSSWTSGSPYNEQFF. The CDR3, as DNA: TGTGCCAGCAGCTCCTGGACTAGCGGGAGCCCCTACAATGAGCAGTTCTTC.

This clone showed up just a few times. The V gene is TRBV7-3, the J gene TRBJ2-1; D might be TRBD2 (6 bases). This CDR3 region has 14 residues. The germline V gene has CDR1 SGHTA and CDR2 FQGTGA. V was clipped by 6 bases and J by 6 bases, with 15 bases between them. The CDR3 sequence: CASSPSGTRNEQFF. The CDR3 nucleotides read TGTGCCAGCAGTCCCTCCGGGACTCGCAATGAGCAGTTCTTC.

The chain recombines TRBV19 with TRBJ1-2; D uncertain. Trimming took 3 bases from V and 8 from J, leaving 10 bases between them. CDR1 LNHDA and CDR2 SQIVND come from the germline V gene (reference sequence). The CDR3 extends over 12 amino acids. CDR3 amino acids: CASSIEPGGYTF. DNA for the CDR3: TGTGCCAGTAGTATTGAGCCCGGGGGCTACACCTTC.

This clone was recorded only once. The chain recombines TRBV7-9 with TRBJ2-1; a weak D match, TRBD2 (5 bases). V lost 5 bases to trimming and J lost 10 bases, with 12 bases between them. Germline V gives CDR1 SEHNR, CDR2 FQNEAQ (reference sequence). This CDR3 contains 12 residues. The CDR3 loop reads CASSLPGGEQFF. The CDR3 DNA sequence: TGTGCCAGCAGCCTTCCCGGCGGGGAGCAGTTCTTC.

The chain employs TRBV6-5 and TRBJ2-7; D might be TRBD2 (6 bases). Per the germline V gene, CDR1 is MNHEY and CDR2 is SVGAGI. The CDR3 extends over 15 amino acids. Trimming cost V 4 bases and J 0 bases, with 13 bases left between them. The CDR3: CASSLGLPSSYEQYF. For the CDR3, the DNA is TGTGCCAGCAGTTTAGGACTACCAAGCTCCTACGAGCAGTACTTC.

The chain has TRBV7-2 and TRBJ2-1; D gene uncertain. V was cut by 5 bases and J by 9 bases, with 17 bases left in between. This CDR3 spans 14 amino acids. The V gene's germline CDR1 is SGHTA and CDR2 FQGNSA. The CDR3 loop reads CASSAPPPSGEQFF. The CDR3 nucleotides read TGTGCCAGCAGCGCCCCACCCCCCTCAGGTGAGCAGTTCTTC.

The chain carries TRBV15 and TRBJ2-4, with TRBD2 identical over 9 bases. The ends lost 2 bases at V and 7 bases at J; junction bases unmatched: 3. The CDR3 runs 14 residues. Germline V gene data show CDR1 as LNHNV and CDR2 as YYDKDF (reference sequence). CDR3 DNA sequence: TGTGCCACCAGCAGACCGGCGGGGGGGAACATTCAGTACTTC. This translates into CATSRPAGGNIQYF.